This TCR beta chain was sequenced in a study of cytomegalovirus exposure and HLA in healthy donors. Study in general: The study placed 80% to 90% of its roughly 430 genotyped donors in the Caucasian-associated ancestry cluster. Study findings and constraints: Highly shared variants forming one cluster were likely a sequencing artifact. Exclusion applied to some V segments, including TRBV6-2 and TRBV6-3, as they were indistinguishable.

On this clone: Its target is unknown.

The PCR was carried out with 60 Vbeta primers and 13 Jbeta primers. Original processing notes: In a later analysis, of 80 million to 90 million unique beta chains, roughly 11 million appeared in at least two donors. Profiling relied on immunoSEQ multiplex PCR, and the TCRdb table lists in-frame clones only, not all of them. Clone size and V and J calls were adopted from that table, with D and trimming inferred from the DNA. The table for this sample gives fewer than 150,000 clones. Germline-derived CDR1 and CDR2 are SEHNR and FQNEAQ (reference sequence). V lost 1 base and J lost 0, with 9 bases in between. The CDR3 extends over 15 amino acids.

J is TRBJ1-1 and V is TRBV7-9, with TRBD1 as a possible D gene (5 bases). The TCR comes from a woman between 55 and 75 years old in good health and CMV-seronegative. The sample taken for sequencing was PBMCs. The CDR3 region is CASSLGAGLNTEAFF. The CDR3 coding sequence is TGTGCCAGCAGCTTAGGGGCAGGGCTGAACACTGAAGCTTTCTTT.